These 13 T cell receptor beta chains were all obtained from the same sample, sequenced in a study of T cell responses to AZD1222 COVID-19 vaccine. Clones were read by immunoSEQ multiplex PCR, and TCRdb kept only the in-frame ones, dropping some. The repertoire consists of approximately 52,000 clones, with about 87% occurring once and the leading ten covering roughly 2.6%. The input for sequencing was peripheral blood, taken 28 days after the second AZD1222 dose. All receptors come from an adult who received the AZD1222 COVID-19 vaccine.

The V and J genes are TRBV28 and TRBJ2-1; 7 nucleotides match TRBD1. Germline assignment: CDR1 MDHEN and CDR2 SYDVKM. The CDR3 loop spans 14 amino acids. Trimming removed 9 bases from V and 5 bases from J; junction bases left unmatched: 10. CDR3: CASLPPGQHNEQFF. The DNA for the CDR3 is TGTGCCAGTCTTCCCCCGGGACAGCACAATGAGCAGTTCTTC.

The CDR3 DNA sequence: TGCGCCAGCAGCCCGCTAGCGGGAGTCACAGATACGCAGTATTTT. It encodes CASSPLAGVTDTQYF. The chain carries TRBV5-1 and TRBJ2-3; 10 nucleotides line up with TRBD2. There are 15 residues in the CDR3. V trimming: 4 bases; J trimming: 2 bases; junction bases outside the gene matches: 4. The germline CDR1 and CDR2 sequences are SGHRS and YFSETQ.

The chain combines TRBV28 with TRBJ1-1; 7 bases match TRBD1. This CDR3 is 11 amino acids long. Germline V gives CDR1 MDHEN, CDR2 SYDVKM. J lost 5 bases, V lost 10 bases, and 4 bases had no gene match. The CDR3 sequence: CATQGGTEAFF. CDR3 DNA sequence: TGTGCCACCCAGGGGGGGACTGAAGCTTTCTTT.

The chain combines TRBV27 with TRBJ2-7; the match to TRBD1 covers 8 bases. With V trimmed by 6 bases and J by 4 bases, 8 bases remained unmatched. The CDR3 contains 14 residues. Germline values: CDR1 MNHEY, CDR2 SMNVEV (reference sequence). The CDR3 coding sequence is TGTGCCAGCAGACCGGGACAGGTCATATACGAGCAGTACTTC. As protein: CASRPGQVIYEQYF.

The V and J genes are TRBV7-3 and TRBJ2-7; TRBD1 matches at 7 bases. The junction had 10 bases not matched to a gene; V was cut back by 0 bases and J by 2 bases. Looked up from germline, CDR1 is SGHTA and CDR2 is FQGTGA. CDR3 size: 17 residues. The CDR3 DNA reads TGTGCCAGCAGCTTAACTGCTGACTTGGGACAGCCCTACGAGCAGTACTTC. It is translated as CASSLTADLGQPYEQYF.

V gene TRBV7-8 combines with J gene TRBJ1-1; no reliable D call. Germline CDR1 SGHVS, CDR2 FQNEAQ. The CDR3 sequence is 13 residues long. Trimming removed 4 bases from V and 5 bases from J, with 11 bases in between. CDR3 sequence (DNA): TGTGCCAGCAGCTCCCGACGCGGGACTGAAGCTTTCTTT. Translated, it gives CASSSRRGTEAFF.

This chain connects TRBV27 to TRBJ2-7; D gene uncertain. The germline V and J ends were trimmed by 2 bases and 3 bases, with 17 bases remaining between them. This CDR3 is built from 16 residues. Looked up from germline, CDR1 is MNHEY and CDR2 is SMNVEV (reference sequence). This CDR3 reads CASSLTGTRSHYEQYF. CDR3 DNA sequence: TGTGCCAGCAGTTTAACGGGCACGCGGTCCCACTACGAGCAGTACTTC.

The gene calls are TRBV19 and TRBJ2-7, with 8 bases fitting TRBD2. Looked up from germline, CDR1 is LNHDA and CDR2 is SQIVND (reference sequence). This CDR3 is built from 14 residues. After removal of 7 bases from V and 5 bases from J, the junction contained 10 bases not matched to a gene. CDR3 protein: CASTNGAGVHEQYF. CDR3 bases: TGTGCCAGTACCAATGGAGCGGGAGTGCACGAGCAGTACTTC. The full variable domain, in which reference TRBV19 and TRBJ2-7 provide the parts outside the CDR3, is DGGITQSPKYLFRKEGQNVTLSCEQNLNHDAMYWYRQDPGQGLRLIYYSQIVNDFQKGDIAEGYSVSREKKESFPLTVTSAQKNPTAFYLCASTNGAGVHEQYFGPGTRLTVT.

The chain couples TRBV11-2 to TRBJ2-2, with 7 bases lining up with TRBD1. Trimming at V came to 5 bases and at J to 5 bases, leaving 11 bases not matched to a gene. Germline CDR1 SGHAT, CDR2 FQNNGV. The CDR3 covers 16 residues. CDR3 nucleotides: TGTGCCAGCAGCCCAAAACGGACAGGACCGACCGGGGAGCTGTTTTTT. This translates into CASSPKRTGPTGELFF. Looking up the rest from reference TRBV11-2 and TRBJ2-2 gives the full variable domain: EAGVAQSPRYKIIEKRQSVAFWCNPISGHATLYWYQQILGQGPKLLIQFQNNGVVDDSQLPKDRFSAERLKGVDSTLKIQPAKLEDSAVYLCASSPKRTGPTGELFFGEGSRLTVL.

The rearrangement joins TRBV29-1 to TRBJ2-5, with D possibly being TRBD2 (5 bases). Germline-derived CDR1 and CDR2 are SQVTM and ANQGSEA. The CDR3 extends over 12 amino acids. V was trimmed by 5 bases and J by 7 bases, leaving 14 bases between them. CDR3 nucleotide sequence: TGCAGCGTTCTGGAGTCCCGGGGGACCCAGTACTTC. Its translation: CSVLESRGTQYF. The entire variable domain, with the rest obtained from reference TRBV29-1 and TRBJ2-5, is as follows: SAVISQKPSRDICQRGTSLTIQCQVDSQVTMMFWYRQQPGQSLTLIATANQGSEATYESGFVIDKFPISRPNLTFSTLTVSNMSPEDSSIYLCSVLESRGTQYFGPGTRLLVL.

The CDR3 DNA reads TGTGCCAGTTCCTCGTCGGGGCTAGCGGGAGGTACAGATACGCAGTATTTT. Amino acids: CASSSSGLAGGTDTQYF. The rearrangement uses TRBV19 and TRBJ2-3; 11 positions match TRBD2. V lost 8 bases and J lost 3; bases outside the gene matches: 13. The CDR3 runs 17 residues. Germline V gene data show CDR1 as LNHDA and CDR2 as SQIVND (reference sequence).

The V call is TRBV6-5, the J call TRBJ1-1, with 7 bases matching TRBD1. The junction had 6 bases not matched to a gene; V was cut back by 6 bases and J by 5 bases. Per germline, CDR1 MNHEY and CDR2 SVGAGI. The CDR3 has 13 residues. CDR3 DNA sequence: TGTGCCAGCAGGCAGGGGGAGGGGACTGAAGCTTTCTTT. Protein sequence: CASRQGEGTEAFF.

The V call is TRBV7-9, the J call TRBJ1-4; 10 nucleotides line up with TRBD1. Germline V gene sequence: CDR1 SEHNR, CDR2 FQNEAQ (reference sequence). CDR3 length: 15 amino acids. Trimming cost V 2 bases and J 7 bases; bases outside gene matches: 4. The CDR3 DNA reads TGTGCCAGCAGCTTAAGGACAGGGGGAGTTGAAAAACTGTTTTTT. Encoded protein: CASSLRTGGVEKLFF.